The rows below give T cell receptor beta chains drawn from one sample of a study of T cell changes during pregnancy in multiple sclerosis. Measured with immunoSEQ multiplex PCR; TCRdb has only the in-frame clones, and not every one. The table records 65,000 to 80,000 clones, just under 95% of them present only once. The sample in question was peripheral blood, obtained in the first trimester of pregnancy. These TCRs come from a female donor with multiple sclerosis, enrolled in a pregnancy study. Both conserved end residues are part of each CDR3. A D gene is named only where the DNA matches it firmly. For some rows the clone size is stated as once, few or many, or as a class when expanded; others skip it.

clone_size: -
v_call: TRBV5-1
j_call: TRBJ2-3
d_call: -
cdr3_aa: CASSLMARGADTQYF
cdr3_nt: TGCGCCAGCAGCTTGATGGCGCGGGGAGCAGATACGCAGTATTTT

clone_size: -
v_call: TRBV27
j_call: TRBJ2-7
d_call: -
cdr3_aa: CASSSSGGLYEQYF
cdr3_nt: TGTGCCAGTTCGAGTAGCGGAGGACTCTACGAGCAGTACTTC

clone_size: once
v_call: TRBV27
j_call: TRBJ2-7
d_call: TRBD1
cdr3_aa: CASSLGAGQVYEQYF
cdr3_nt: TGTGCCAGCAGTTTAGGTGCGGGACAGGTCTACGAGCAGTACTTC

clone_size: -
v_call: TRBV29-1
j_call: TRBJ2-2
d_call: -
cdr3_aa: CSVERLTNTGELFF
cdr3_nt: TGCAGCGTTGAAAGACTGACGAACACCGGGGAGCTGTTTTTT

clone_size: -
v_call: TRBV7-8
j_call: TRBJ2-3
d_call: -
cdr3_aa: CASSSAIKRLATSFTDTQYF
cdr3_nt: TGTGCCAGCAGCTCCGCGATTAAGCGGTTAGCCACCTCTTTCACAGATACGCAGTATTTT

clone_size: -
v_call: TRBV5-6
j_call: TRBJ2-7
d_call: TRBD2
cdr3_aa: CASSLVAGSSYEQYF
cdr3_nt: TGTGCCAGCAGCTTGGTAGCGGGGAGCTCCTACGAGCAGTACTTC

clone_size: -
v_call: TRBV29-1
j_call: TRBJ2-5
d_call: TRBD2
cdr3_aa: CSVEQRGAGVETQYF
cdr3_nt: TGCAGCGTTGAGCAGCGGGGGGCGGGAGTAGAGACCCAGTACTTC

clone_size: -
v_call: TRBV7-9
j_call: TRBJ2-7
d_call: -
cdr3_aa: CASSPPRGTVYEQYF
cdr3_nt: TGTGCCAGCAGCCCCCCACGGGGTACAGTCTACGAGCAGTACTTC

clone_size: -
v_call: TRBV2
j_call: TRBJ2-1
d_call: TRBD1
cdr3_aa: CASGWTGGGEQFF
cdr3_nt: TGTGCCAGCGGTTGGACAGGGGGTGGTGAGCAGTTCTTC

clone_size: -
v_call: TRBV2
j_call: TRBJ2-5
d_call: -
cdr3_aa: CASSTTETQYF
cdr3_nt: TGTGCCAGCAGTACTACAGAGACCCAGTACTTC

clone_size: -
v_call: TRBV10-3
j_call: TRBJ2-5
d_call: -
cdr3_aa: CAISTGLETQYF
cdr3_nt: TGTGCCATCAGTACAGGGCTCGAGACCCAGTACTTC

clone_size: -
v_call: TRBV20-1
j_call: TRBJ1-1
d_call: -
cdr3_aa: CSASRNTEAFF
cdr3_nt: TGCAGTGCTAGCCGGAACACTGAAGCTTTCTTT

clone_size: -
v_call: TRBV6-6
j_call: TRBJ2-1
d_call: TRBD2
cdr3_aa: CASSPPLAGGLNEQFF
cdr3_nt: TGTGCCAGCAGTCCTCCTCTAGCGGGGGGTCTCAATGAGCAGTTCTTC

clone_size: -
v_call: TRBV18
j_call: TRBJ2-7
d_call: -
cdr3_aa: CASSPIRGGNEQYF
cdr3_nt: TGTGCCAGCTCACCTATACGAGGAGGAAACGAGCAGTACTTC

clone_size: -
v_call: TRBV7-9
j_call: TRBJ2-7
d_call: -
cdr3_aa: CASSFLSSYEQYF
cdr3_nt: TGTGCCAGCAGCTTCCTGAGCTCCTACGAGCAGTACTTC

clone_size: -
v_call: TRBV5-5
j_call: TRBJ2-6
d_call: -
cdr3_aa: CASSWLGSGANVLTF
cdr3_nt: TGTGCCAGCAGTTGGCTAGGATCTGGGGCCAACGTCCTGACTTTC

clone_size: -
v_call: TRBV7-6
j_call: TRBJ1-5
d_call: -
cdr3_aa: CASSLEGRQPQHF
cdr3_nt: TGTGCCAGCAGCTTAGAAGGGAGACAGCCCCAGCATTTT

clone_size: -
v_call: TRBV30
j_call: TRBJ2-7
d_call: TRBD2
cdr3_aa: CAWSVRLAGVDEQYF
cdr3_nt: TGTGCCTGGAGTGTAAGGCTAGCGGGAGTCGACGAGCAGTACTTC

clone_size: few
v_call: TRBV10-3
j_call: TRBJ1-6
d_call: TRBD1
cdr3_aa: CAIQNGQGNSPLHF
cdr3_nt: TGTGCCATCCAGAACGGACAGGGAAATTCACCCCTCCACTTT

clone_size: -
v_call: TRBV2
j_call: TRBJ2-5
d_call: TRBD2
cdr3_aa: CASSVIPFSGAETQYF
cdr3_nt: TGTGCCAGCAGTGTCATCCCTTTCAGCGGGGCAGAGACCCAGTACTTC

clone_size: -
v_call: TRBV13
j_call: TRBJ1-1
d_call: -
cdr3_aa: CASSQVRKSEAFF
cdr3_nt: TGTGCCAGCAGTCAGGTCAGGAAGTCTGAAGCTTTCTTT

clone_size: -
v_call: TRBV30
j_call: TRBJ2-2
d_call: -
cdr3_aa: CAWSVLDRNTGELFF
cdr3_nt: TGTGCCTGGAGTGTACTCGACAGAAACACCGGGGAGCTGTTTTTT

clone_size: -
v_call: TRBV7-3
j_call: TRBJ2-2
d_call: -
cdr3_aa: CASSLLMGANTGELFF
cdr3_nt: TGTGCCAGCAGCCTACTTATGGGGGCCAACACCGGGGAGCTGTTTTTT

clone_size: -
v_call: TRBV7-2
j_call: TRBJ2-1
d_call: TRBD2
cdr3_aa: CASSLGHSGGARYNEQFF
cdr3_nt: TGTGCCAGCAGCTTAGGCCACAGCGGGGGGGCTAGGTACAATGAGCAGTTCTTC

clone_size: -
v_call: TRBV6-6
j_call: TRBJ2-7
d_call: TRBD1
cdr3_aa: CASSYGRGIYEQYF
cdr3_nt: TGTGCCAGCAGTTATGGCAGGGGGATTTACGAGCAGTACTTC

clone_size: -
v_call: TRBV21-1
j_call: TRBJ1-6
d_call: -
cdr3_aa: CASSTKERGSYNSPLHF
cdr3_nt: TGTGCCAGCAGCACCAAGGAAAGGGGGTCCTATAATTCACCCCTCCACTTT

clone_size: once
v_call: TRBV4-1
j_call: TRBJ2-1
d_call: -
cdr3_aa: CASSQEIQRSYNEQFF
cdr3_nt: TGCGCCAGCAGCCAAGAGATCCAGAGGTCCTACAATGAGCAGTTCTTC

clone_size: -
v_call: TRBV19
j_call: TRBJ2-2
d_call: TRBD2
cdr3_aa: CASSIDPAGAGELFF
cdr3_nt: TGTGCCAGTAGTATAGATCCAGCGGGAGCCGGGGAGCTGTTTTTT

clone_size: -
v_call: TRBV28
j_call: TRBJ2-7
d_call: TRBD1
cdr3_aa: CASSTDRDEQYF
cdr3_nt: TGTGCCAGCAGTACCGACAGGGACGAGCAGTACTTC

clone_size: -
v_call: TRBV10-3
j_call: TRBJ1-5
d_call: -
cdr3_aa: CAISEGQRSNQPQHF
cdr3_nt: TGTGCCATCAGTGAGGGACAGCGTAGCAATCAGCCCCAGCATTTT

clone_size: -
v_call: TRBV18
j_call: TRBJ2-2
d_call: TRBD2
cdr3_aa: CASSPSGIANTGELFF
cdr3_nt: TGTGCCAGCTCCCCCAGCGGGATCGCGAACACCGGGGAGCTGTTTTTT

clone_size: -
v_call: TRBV2
j_call: TRBJ2-3
d_call: -
cdr3_aa: CASSSGQSTDTQYF
cdr3_nt: TGTGCCAGCAGTTCGGGACAAAGCACAGATACGCAGTATTTT

clone_size: -
v_call: TRBV6-1
j_call: TRBJ2-7
d_call: TRBD1
cdr3_aa: CATGGTGDYEQYF
cdr3_nt: TGTGCCACTGGAGGGACAGGCGACTACGAGCAGTACTTC

clone_size: -
v_call: TRBV19
j_call: TRBJ2-1
d_call: TRBD2
cdr3_aa: CASSSLAGGSGEQFF
cdr3_nt: TGTGCCAGTAGTTCGCTAGCGGGGGGGTCTGGTGAGCAGTTCTTC

clone_size: -
v_call: TRBV7-2
j_call: TRBJ1-1
d_call: TRBD1
cdr3_aa: CASSYGTGVAFF
cdr3_nt: TGTGCCAGCAGCTACGGGACAGGGGTGGCTTTCTTT

clone_size: -
v_call: TRBV5-1
j_call: TRBJ1-1
d_call: -
cdr3_aa: CASSLDYRVVNTEAFF
cdr3_nt: TGCGCCAGCAGCTTGGATTACAGGGTCGTGAACACTGAAGCTTTCTTT

clone_size: -
v_call: TRBV28
j_call: TRBJ2-2
d_call: TRBD1
cdr3_aa: CASSLRQGGLFF
cdr3_nt: TGTGCCAGCAGTTTACGACAGGGCGGGCTGTTTTTT

clone_size: -
v_call: TRBV2
j_call: TRBJ2-5
d_call: -
cdr3_aa: CATFPRPVAYEYQETQYF
cdr3_nt: TGTGCCACCTTCCCGCGCCCGGTCGCCTACGAGTACCAAGAGACCCAGTACTTC

clone_size: -
v_call: TRBV7-2
j_call: TRBJ2-7
d_call: TRBD1
cdr3_aa: CASSLRTGGWYEQYF
cdr3_nt: TGTGCCAGCAGCCTTCGGACAGGGGGGTGGTACGAGCAGTACTTC

clone_size: -
v_call: TRBV4-1
j_call: TRBJ2-1
d_call: -
cdr3_aa: CASSQDGTSFYNEQFF
cdr3_nt: TGCGCCAGCAGCCAAGATGGAACTAGTTTCTACAATGAGCAGTTCTTC